These 3 T cell receptor beta chains came from one sample sequenced in a study of shared clonotypes between healthy human individuals. TCRdb's copy holds only in-frame clones and misses some; the assay was immunoSEQ multiplex PCR. The sample contains about 990,000 clones, 78% of which appear only once. Sequenced input: memory CD4+ T cells from PBMCs. Noted subset: CD45RA-negative fraction. These receptors originate from a young man in good health. Some clones in this sample may be carry-over from other donors' samples.

V and J are TRBV5-1 and TRBJ2-7; D is uncertain. The germline V gene has CDR1 SGHRS and CDR2 YFSETQ. V lost 5 bases to trimming and J lost 6 bases, with 18 bases between them. The CDR3 totals 14 residues. CDR3 nucleotide sequence: TGCGCCAGCAGTGGGGTGTTTGGATTAAGCGAGCAGTACTTC. It encodes CASSGVFGLSEQYF.

This clone was counted a few times. The V and J genes are TRBV28 and TRBJ2-7; possible D gene TRBD2, 5 bases. V lost 5 bases to trimming and J lost 4 bases, with 15 bases between them. Germline CDR1 reads MDHEN; CDR2 reads SYDVKM. CDR3 length equals 14 residues. The CDR3 loop is CASSGRRVVYEQYF. For the CDR3, the DNA is TGTGCCAGCAGTGGTCGGCGGGTCGTATACGAGCAGTACTTC.

The chain carries TRBV7-8 and TRBJ1-5, with D perhaps matching TRBD1 (6 bases). Germline loops: CDR1 SGHVS, CDR2 FQNEAQ. The CDR3 runs 14 residues. The germline V and J ends were trimmed by 3 bases and 7 bases, with 13 bases remaining between them. The chain's CDR3 is CASSFRGAGQPQHF. The CDR3 DNA is TGTGCCAGCAGCTTCCGGGGGGCCGGGCAGCCCCAGCATTTT.